The rows below give T cell receptor beta chains drawn from one sample of a study of T cells in Graves' hyperthyroidism and ophthalmopathy. TCRdb redid the calling of the multiplex PCR reads with MiXCR, one entry per CDR3 protein. The sample consists of around 600,000 distinct CDR3 sequences, around 16% of them appearing once. Sequencing input: blood. Receptors originate from a woman under 40 with Graves' hyperthyroidism. Both conserved end residues are part of each CDR3. Each record gives: CDR3 protein, CDR3 DNA, clone size, J gene, D gene, V gene. A D gene is named only where the DNA matches it firmly. Only some rows state a clone size, as once, few, many or a class for expanded clones.

CDR3 protein: CASSPGVSPAYEQYF
CDR3 DNA: TGTGCCAGCTCACCAGGGGTCTCACCCGCCTACGAGCAGTACTTC
clone size: few
J gene: TRBJ2-7
D gene: .
V gene: TRBV18

CDR3 protein: CSAGGQMAYEQYF
CDR3 DNA: TGCAGCGCCGGGGGGCAGATGGCCTACGAGCAGTACTTC
clone size: many
J gene: TRBJ2-7
D gene: .
V gene: TRBV29-1

CDR3 protein: CASSMTPKPETQYF
CDR3 DNA: TGTGCCAGCAGCATGACCCCAAAACCCGAGACCCAGTACTTC
clone size: few
J gene: TRBJ2-5
D gene: .
V gene: TRBV9

CDR3 protein: CASRLQGADTEAFF
CDR3 DNA: TGTGCCAGCAGACTACAGGGGGCGGACACTGAAGCTTTCTTT
clone size: many
J gene: TRBJ1-1
D gene: TRBD1
V gene: TRBV5-4

CDR3 protein: CASMVQGQGNQPQHF
CDR3 DNA: TGTGCCAGTATGGTTCAGGGACAGGGGAATCAGCCCCAGCATTTT
clone size: .
J gene: TRBJ1-5
D gene: TRBD1
V gene: TRBV19

CDR3 protein: CASSLSDNGRGYTF
CDR3 DNA: TGTGCCAGCAGTTTATCGGACAACGGACGTGGCTACACCTTC
clone size: few
J gene: TRBJ1-2
D gene: .
V gene: TRBV28

CDR3 protein: CASSIGQLSHTEAFF
CDR3 DNA: TGTGCCAGTAGTATCGGACAGTTGAGTCACACTGAAGCTTTCTTT
clone size: .
J gene: TRBJ1-1
D gene: .
V gene: TRBV19

CDR3 protein: CSAREGSVFFAGRTYEQYF
CDR3 DNA: TGCAGTGCTAGAGAGGGGTCGGTTTTTTTCGCGGGACGCACTTACGAGCAGTACTTC
clone size: .
J gene: TRBJ2-7
D gene: .
V gene: TRBV20-1

CDR3 protein: CASRIGATDTQYF
CDR3 DNA: TGTGCTAGTCGGATCGGGGCCACAGATACGCAGTATTTT
clone size: .
J gene: TRBJ2-3
D gene: .
V gene: TRBV12-5

CDR3 protein: CATSDPGRLAYNEQFF
CDR3 DNA: TGTGCCACCAGTGACCCTGGGCGTCTCGCCTACAATGAGCAGTTCTTC
clone size: many
J gene: TRBJ2-1
D gene: .
V gene: TRBV24-1